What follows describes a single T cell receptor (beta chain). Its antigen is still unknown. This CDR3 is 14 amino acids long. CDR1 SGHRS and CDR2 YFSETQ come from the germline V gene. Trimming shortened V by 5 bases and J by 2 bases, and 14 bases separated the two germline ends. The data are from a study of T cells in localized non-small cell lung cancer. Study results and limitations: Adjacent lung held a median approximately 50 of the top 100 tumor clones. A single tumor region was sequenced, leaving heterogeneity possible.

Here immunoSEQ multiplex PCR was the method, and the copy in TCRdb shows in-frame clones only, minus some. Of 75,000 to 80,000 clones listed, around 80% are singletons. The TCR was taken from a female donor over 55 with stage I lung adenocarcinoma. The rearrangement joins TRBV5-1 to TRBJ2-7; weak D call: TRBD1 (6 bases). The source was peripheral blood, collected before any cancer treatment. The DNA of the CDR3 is TGCGCCAGCAGTCAGCCCAGGGGAGCCTACGAGCAGTACTTC. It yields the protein CASSQPRGAYEQYF.